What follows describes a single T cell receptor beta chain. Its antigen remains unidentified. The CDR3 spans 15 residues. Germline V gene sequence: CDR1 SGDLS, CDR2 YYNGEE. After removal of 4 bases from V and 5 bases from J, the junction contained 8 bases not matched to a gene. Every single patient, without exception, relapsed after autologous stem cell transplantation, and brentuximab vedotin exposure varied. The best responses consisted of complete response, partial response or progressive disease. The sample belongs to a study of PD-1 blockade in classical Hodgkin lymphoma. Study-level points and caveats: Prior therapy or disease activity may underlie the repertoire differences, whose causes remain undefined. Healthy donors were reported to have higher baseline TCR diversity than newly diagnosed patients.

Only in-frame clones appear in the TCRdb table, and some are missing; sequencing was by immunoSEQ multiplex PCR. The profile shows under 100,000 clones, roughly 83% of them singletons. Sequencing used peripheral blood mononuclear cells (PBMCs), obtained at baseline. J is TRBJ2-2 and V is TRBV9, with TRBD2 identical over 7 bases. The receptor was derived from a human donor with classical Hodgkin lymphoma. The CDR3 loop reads CASSPTGTMTGELFF. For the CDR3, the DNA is TGTGCCAGCAGCCCCACCGGGACTATGACCGGGGAGCTGTTTTTT.